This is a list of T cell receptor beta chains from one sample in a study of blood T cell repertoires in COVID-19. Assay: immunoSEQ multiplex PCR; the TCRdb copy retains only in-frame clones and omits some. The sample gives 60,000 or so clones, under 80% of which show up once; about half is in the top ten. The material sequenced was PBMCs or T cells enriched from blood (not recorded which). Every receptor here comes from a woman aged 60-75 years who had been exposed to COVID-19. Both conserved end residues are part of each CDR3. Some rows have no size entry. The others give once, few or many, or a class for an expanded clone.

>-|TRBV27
CASSLFSGRPQETQYF
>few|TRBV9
CASSVGREGWYEQFF
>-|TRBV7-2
CASSLDSQGGGYTF
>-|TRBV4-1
CASSRPGWDRGHEQFF
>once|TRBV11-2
CASSLQGAKTGELFF
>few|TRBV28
CAIASGQPGELFF
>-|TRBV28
CASGISGRALSYEQYF
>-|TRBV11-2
CASSLVPGRENIQYF
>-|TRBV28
CASSLYRTGELFF
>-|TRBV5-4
CASSLGGQAGGELFF
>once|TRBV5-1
CASSLAVSGDTQYF
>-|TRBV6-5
CASKGGTNTGELFF
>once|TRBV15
CATSVRGGGETQYF
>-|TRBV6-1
CASSETGVDQPQHF
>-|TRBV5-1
CASSSGTGGSPLHF
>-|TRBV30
CAWSENSGVISYGYTF
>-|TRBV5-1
CASSHGTSGGSYNEQFF
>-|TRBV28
CASRGLAGTYNEQFF
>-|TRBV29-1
CSVLGLAGSTDTQYF
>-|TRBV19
CASRRLAGGVGTGELFF
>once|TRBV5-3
CARLGDQPQHF
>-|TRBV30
CAWTLTMDSYGYTF